These 19 T cell receptor beta chains were all obtained from the same sample, sequenced in a study of shared clonotypes between healthy human individuals. Produced via immunoSEQ multiplex PCR; TCRdb's table is partial and in-frame only. This sample carries some 2,000,000 clones, approximately 95% of them seen once, and the ten largest clones take 0.13%. Sequenced sample: naive CD4+ T cells sorted from blood. Stated subset: CD45RA+ positively selected. These receptors were taken from a man between 18 and 29 years old in good health.

Worth noting for this clone: The sample has other DNA sequences that encode this CDR3 too. The chain is built from TRBV12-5 and TRBJ2-2, with D unclear. The ends were cut back, 0 bases at V and 2 bases at J, with 7 bases in the middle. The germline V gene encodes CDR1 LGHNT and CDR2 FRNRAP. The CDR3 is 15 residues long. The chain's CDR3 is CASGLVQGNTGELFF. The CDR3 DNA sequence: TGTGCTAGTGGTTTGGTACAAGGAAACACCGGGGAGCTGTTTTTT.

V usage is TRBV5-1 and J usage is TRBJ1-1, with 7 bases fitting TRBD1. The CDR3 contains 14 residues. V lost 5 bases, J lost 3 bases, and 7 bases stayed unmatched. Looked up from germline, CDR1 is SGHRS and CDR2 is YFSETQ. The CDR3 DNA reads TGCGCCAGCAGTTTCACCACAGGGGACACTGAAGCTTTCTTT. Amino acids: CASSFTTGDTEAFF.

The DNA of the CDR3 is TGCAGCGTTGTATTAGCCGAGCAGTACTTC. This codes for CSVVLAEQYF. V usage is TRBV29-1 and J usage is TRBJ2-7, with D hard to call. Trimming pared 4 bases from V and 6 bases from J, leaving 7 bases between. CDR1 is SQVTM and CDR2 is ANQGSEA in the germline V gene. The CDR3 is 10 residues long.

Points on this clone: The junction does not match germline at one end; this may be a read error. The chain employs TRBV7-7 and TRBJ2-2, with 11 bases that match TRBD2. This CDR3 comprises 18 residues. Germline assignment: CDR1 SSHAT and CDR2 FNYEAQ (reference sequence). The CDR3 DNA follows: TGTGCTAGCAGCTCTTCCCCGCTAGCGGGAGGGAACACCGGGGAGCTGTTTTTT. Protein: CASSSSPLAGGNTGELFF.

The chain is built from TRBV6-6 and TRBJ2-7; perhaps TRBD1 as D (6 bases). Trimming shortened V by 6 bases and J by 3 bases, and 12 bases separated the two germline ends. Germline loops: CDR1 MNHNY, CDR2 SVGAGI (reference sequence). This CDR3 region has 13 residues. In nucleotides, the CDR3 is TGTGCCAGCAGCTCCCGGACAGTCTACGAGCAGTACTTC. Its translation is CASSSRTVYEQYF.

CDR3 amino acids: CASSFDGRGADTQYF. In DNA form, the CDR3 reads TGCGCCAGCAGCTTCGACGGGAGAGGGGCAGATACGCAGTATTTT. This rearrangement joins TRBV5-1 to TRBJ2-3, with TRBD2 as a possible D gene (6 bases). Trimming pared 2 bases from V and 4 bases from J, leaving 14 bases between. CDR1 and CDR2 from the germline V gene are SGHRS and YFSETQ. This CDR3 has 15 residues.

This clone occurred once. This chain links TRBV5-1 with TRBJ1-2, with 8 bases identical to TRBD1. Germline values: CDR1 SGHRS, CDR2 YFSETQ. With V trimmed by 4 bases and J by 4 bases, 12 bases remained unmatched. The CDR3 runs to 16 residues. Here the CDR3 reads CASSPLGAGGTYGYTF. The DNA of the CDR3 is TGCGCCAGCAGCCCGCTTGGAGCAGGGGGCACCTATGGCTACACCTTC.

The J gene is TRBJ1-6, the V gene TRBV27; TRBD1 might be the D (6 bases). Germline assignment: CDR1 MNHEY and CDR2 SMNVEV (reference sequence). Trimming pared 5 bases from V and 8 bases from J, leaving 16 bases between. This CDR3 region has 15 residues. CDR3 DNA: TGTGCCAGCAGTCCCAGACGGGGGGCGGATTCACCCCTCCACTTT. Amino acids: CASSPRRGADSPLHF.

Here the CDR3 DNA reads TGTGCCATCAGGGGACACCCGAACACTGAAGCTTTCTTT. It encodes CAIRGHPNTEAFF. The rearrangement uses TRBV10-3 and TRBJ1-1; D possibly corresponds to TRBD1 (6 bases). V was pared by 6 bases and J by 1 base, with 9 bases between. CDR1 is ENHRY, CDR2 SYGVKD, per germline. The CDR3 consists of 13 residues.

This chain uses TRBV6-6 with TRBJ1-1; D is uncertain. The V gene's germline CDR1 is MNHNY and CDR2 SVGAGI (reference sequence). V lost 4 bases, J lost 10 bases, and 13 bases lay in between. This CDR3 region has 12 residues. As DNA, the CDR3 is TGTGCCAGCAGTTCGGGTGGCCCGGGAGCTTTCTTT. Translation gives CASSSGGPGAFF.

The chain couples TRBV19 to TRBJ1-1, with 9 nucleotides matching TRBD1. Losses at the gene ends were 7 bases for V and 4 bases for J; bases not matched to a gene: 19. The germline gives CDR1 LNHDA, CDR2 SQIVND (reference sequence). CDR3 length: 18 residues. CDR3 loop: CASTRYGGQGGWGTEAFF. As DNA, the CDR3 is TGTGCCAGTACCCGGTACGGGGGACAGGGAGGGTGGGGCACTGAAGCTTTCTTT.

Concerning this clone itself: The sample holds other DNA sequences that translate to the same CDR3. The rearrangement joins TRBV5-1 to TRBJ2-1, with a weak D call TRBD1 (6 bases). The length of the CDR3 is 12 residues. CDR1 is SGHRS, CDR2 YFSETQ, per germline. The V end lost 4 bases, the J end lost 6 bases, and 8 bases lay between the germline ends. CDR3 bases: TGCGCCAGCAGCCTACAGGGCAATGAGCAGTTCTTC. This translates into CASSLQGNEQFF.

The rearrangement links TRBV7-6 to TRBJ2-3, with D perhaps TRBD2 (6 bases). The V end lost 4 bases, the J end lost 1 base, and 18 bases lay between the germline ends. CDR1 and CDR2 from the germline V gene are SGHVS and FNYEAQ. There are 17 residues in the CDR3. CDR3 DNA sequence: TGTGCCAGCAGCTCCCAGCCCCTGCGCGGGGGCACAGATACGCAGTATTTT. Encoded protein: CASSSQPLRGGTDTQYF.

The chain has TRBV6-5 and TRBJ2-7; D not certain. The CDR3 is made up of 11 amino acids. V was shortened by 8 bases and J by 6 bases, with 11 bases between the two germline ends. In germline, CDR1 is MNHEY, CDR2 SVGAGI. CDR3 protein: CASGTRFEQYF. The CDR3 coding sequence is TGTGCCAGCGGCACCCGGTTCGAGCAGTACTTC.

This chain connects TRBV10-3 to TRBJ2-7, with 11 bases that match TRBD1. This CDR3 has 15 residues. The V gene end was trimmed by 5 bases and the J gene end by 0 bases; junction bases not matched to a gene: 3. CDR1 is ENHRY and CDR2 is SYGVKD in the germline V gene. The CDR3 DNA follows: TGTGCCATCAGTCCCGGGACAGGGGGCTCCTACGAGCAGTACTTC. Its protein is CAISPGTGGSYEQYF.

This chain uses TRBV7-6 with TRBJ1-2; TRBD1 agrees at 8 bases. The CDR3 loop spans 15 amino acids. V lost 3 bases and J lost 4; bases outside the gene matches: 7. CDR1 and CDR2 from the germline V gene are SGHVS and FNYEAQ. The CDR3 DNA sequence: TGTGCCAGCAGCTTCCCGGGACAGGCCATCTATGGCTACACCTTC. Residues: CASSFPGQAIYGYTF. Combining the CDR3 with reference TRBV7-6 and TRBJ1-2 gives the whole variable domain GAGVSQSPRYKVTKRGQDVALRCDPISGHVSLYWYRQALGQGPEFLTYFNYEAQQDKSGLPNDRFSAERPEGSISTLTIQRTEQRDSAMYRCASSFPGQAIYGYTFGSGTRLTVV.

The chain recombines TRBV19 with TRBJ1-1, with D unresolved. With 5 bases removed from V and 6 bases from J, the gap between germline ends came to 10 bases. Germline loops: CDR1 LNHDA, CDR2 SQIVND (reference sequence). The CDR3 is made up of 12 amino acids. For the CDR3, the DNA is TGTGCCAGTAGTCCCCAGTACTCTGAAGCTTTCTTT. Its protein product is CASSPQYSEAFF.

The chain joins TRBV19 to TRBJ1-5; 9 bases match TRBD1. Trimming took 4 bases from V and 6 from J; bases not matched to a gene: 7. This CDR3 contains 15 residues. The germline V gene has CDR1 LNHDA and CDR2 SQIVND (reference sequence). The CDR3 DNA is TGTGCCAGTAGTAAGCCGGGACAGGGTTCTCAGCCCCAGCATTTT. Encoded protein: CASSKPGQGSQPQHF.

The rearrangement uses TRBV28 and TRBJ2-7; D is possibly TRBD1 (6 bases). CDR3 length equals 14 residues. The V end was cut by 6 bases, the J end by 6 bases, with 18 bases between. From germline, CDR1 is MDHEN and CDR2 SYDVKM. CDR3 sequence (DNA): TGTGCCAGCAGCCTACAGGGCCCTCAAGGCGAGCAGTACTTC. Protein product: CASSLQGPQGEQYF. The full variable domain, rest sourced from reference TRBV28 and TRBJ2-7, is DVKVTQSSRYLVKRTGEKVFLECVQDMDHENMFWYRQDPGLGLRLIYFSYDVKMKEKGDIPEGYSVSREKKERFSLILESASTNQTSMYLCASSLQGPQGEQYFGPGTRLTVT.